This T cell receptor (beta chain) is drawn from a study of PD-1 blockade in mismatch repair-deficient tumors listed by TCRdb under 2017. Broadly, across the study: The trial enrolled 86 consecutive patients with approximately eleven mismatch repair-deficient cancer types between 2013 and late 2016, all previously treated and progressing. Deep sequencing of TCR CDR3 regions was used to track tumor-associated T cell clones in peripheral blood of patients responding to PD-1 blockade.

The library relied on the immunoSEQ multiplex PCR assay. What TCRdb holds here is the immuneACCESS table cut down to in-frame rearrangements. Part of the clones is not present; checked against another copy, under half of the missing clones reflect an unresolved V gene, and the others are unexplained. This sample comprises roughly 130,000 clones, approximately 91% of them detected only once. The top ten hold roughly 12% of the sample. This clone showed up just a few times. Its antigen specificity is not known. The junction departs from germline at one end; a sequencing error may be responsible. The sample contains more than one DNA sequence encoding this CDR3. Mismatch repair deficiency in every enrolled patient was established by polymerase chain reaction or immunohistochemistry. TCR sequencing was performed for a few patients who responded to pembrolizumab therapy. In the phase II trial, pembrolizumab PD-1 blockade was tested prospectively in advanced mismatch repair-deficient cancers, no matter which tissue of origin the cancers came from. Peripheral blood T cell samples were serially collected before and at multiple times after PD-1 blockade was started. Blood sampling time points were reported as weeks after the first dose of pembrolizumab.

The germline V gene specifies SGHRS as CDR1 and YFSETQ as CDR2. The cysteine opens and the phenylalanine closes a CDR3 of 13 amino acids. Only CDR3 DNA remains: 39 bases, in frame from the first base. What the research found in general, with its limitations: Clones residing in the tumor, which were often undetectable in blood before treatment, expanded quickly after pembrolizumab and then contracted, generally before radiologic responses.

Here the sequenced sample was peripheral blood, taken roughly 67 weeks after starting pembrolizumab. Recombination joined TRBV5-1 with TRBJ2-7; the D gene identity is not certain. The sequence came from an adult with mismatch repair-deficient cancer. The DNA reads TGTGCCAGCAGCTTCTCCGTCCGGTACGAGCAGTACTTC. Its protein product is CASSFSVRYEQYF.